This T cell receptor (beta chain) was identified in a study of T cells after yellow fever vaccination. Whole-study results and caveats: It was a weaker secondary response, yet one that peaked faster, at day 5 versus 15. Any FACS-sorted repertoire could hold abundant clonotypes that contaminate it from the bulk population. Overall, a small share of clonotypes was seen in both CD4 and CD8 compartments.

To note about this clonotype: The antigen remains unidentified.

The V and J ends lost 1 base and 9 bases respectively, with 13 bases between them. CDR1 SGHVS and CDR2 FNYEAQ come from the germline V gene. The CDR3 totals 14 residues. TCRdb re-called the 5' RACE reads through MiXCR, storing one row per CDR3 protein. The repertoire holds some 600,000 distinct CDR3 sequences, with about 15% as singletons. This receptor was identified in a man in his late teens or twenties who received the YFV17D yellow fever vaccine. The rearrangement joins TRBV7-6 to TRBJ2-1; D perhaps matches TRBD1 (5 bases). This sample comprised PBMCs, obtained 4 to 5 days after the first yellow fever vaccination. CDR3 nucleotides: TGTGCCAGCAGCTTAGTCCAGGGCCGGAGTGAGCAGTTCTTC. It is translated as CASSLVQGRSEQFF.